The sequence of this TCR beta chain was determined in a study of T cells in Graves' hyperthyroidism and ophthalmopathy. The wider study: It was at initial diagnosis, before any treatment, that peripheral blood was collected.

Based on clinical symptoms, serum thyroxine and TRAb, thyroid ultrasound and orbital computed tomography, diagnoses were reached. The CDR3 runs to 15 residues. The ends were cut back, 0 bases at V and 4 bases at J, with 14 bases in the middle. The germline gives CDR1 SGHRS, CDR2 YFSETQ. Regarding the study as a whole: Onset of ophthalmopathy came a median around 6.5 months after the model predicted it. Clonotypes that were expanded in thyroid above 0.001 mostly appeared in blood too.

This clonotype was detected many times. Its target is not known. Using RNA transcripts as the source, TCR beta CDR3 regions were amplified. The HTBI primer set served for first-round RT-PCR of the TCR CDR3. Via MiXCR, TCRdb re-called the multiplex PCR reads, giving one row per CDR3 protein. The sample carries about 370,000 distinct CDR3 sequences, roughly 15% recorded once. The chain links TRBV5-1 to TRBJ2-7; D may correspond to TRBD1 or TRBD2 (5 bases each). The clonotype comes from a woman in her sixties or seventies with Graves' ophthalmopathy. Sequences were obtained from blood. The CDR3 sequence is CASSLGDDRGYEQYF. CDR3 DNA: TGCGCCAGCAGCTTGGGGGACGACCGAGGGTACGAGCAGTACTTC.